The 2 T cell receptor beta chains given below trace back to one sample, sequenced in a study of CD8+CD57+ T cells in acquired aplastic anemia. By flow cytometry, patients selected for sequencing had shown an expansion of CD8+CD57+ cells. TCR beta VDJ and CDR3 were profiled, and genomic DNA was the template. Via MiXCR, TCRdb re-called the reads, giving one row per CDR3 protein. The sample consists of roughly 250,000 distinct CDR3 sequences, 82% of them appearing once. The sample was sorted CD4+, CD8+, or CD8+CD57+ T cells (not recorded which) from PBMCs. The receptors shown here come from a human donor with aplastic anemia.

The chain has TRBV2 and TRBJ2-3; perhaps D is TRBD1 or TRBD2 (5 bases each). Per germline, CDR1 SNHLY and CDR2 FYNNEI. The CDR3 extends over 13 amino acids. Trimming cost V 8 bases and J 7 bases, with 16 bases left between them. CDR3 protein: CASGDGYRNTQYF. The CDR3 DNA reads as TGTGCCAGCGGGGACGGGTATAGAAATACGCAGTATTTT. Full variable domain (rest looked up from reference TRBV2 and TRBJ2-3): EPEVTQTPSHQVTQMGQEVILRCVPISNHLYFYWYRQILGQKVEFLVSFYNNEISEKSEIFDDQFSVERPDGSNFTLKIRSTKLEDSAMYFCASGDGYRNTQYFGPGTRLTVL.

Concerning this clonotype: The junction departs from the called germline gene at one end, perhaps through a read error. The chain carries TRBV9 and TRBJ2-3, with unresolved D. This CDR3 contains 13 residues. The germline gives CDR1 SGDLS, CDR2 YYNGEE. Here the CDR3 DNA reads TGTGCCAGCAGCGAAGGTTCCGATACGAAGCATTTTTTT. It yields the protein CASSEGSDTKHFF.